This is a list of T cell receptor beta chains from one sample in a study of beta chain features in type 1 diabetes. The protocol was immunoSEQ multiplex PCR, while the TCRdb copy is restricted to in-frame clones and leaves out a portion. The profile covers roughly 450,000 clones, with over 10% appearing a single time and approximately 0.045% taken by the ten largest. The specimen sequenced was naive CD4+ T cells from blood. The receptors were sampled from a woman under 30 in good health. Each CDR3 is given with its conserved first and last residue. The D gene is left open where the match is weak. Expanded clones are given a class, and other clones once, few, many or no size at all.

abundance: few
j_gene: TRBJ2-7
v_gene: TRBV7-9
d_gene: -
len: 15
CDR3aa: CASSHQGGDSYEQYF
CDR3nt: TGTGCCAGCAGCCACCAGGGGGGCGACTCCTACGAGCAGTACTTC

abundance: -
j_gene: TRBJ2-7
v_gene: TRBV30
d_gene: -
len: 16
CDR3aa: CAWSVRGTLSSYEQYF
CDR3nt: TGTGCCTGGAGTGTACGAGGCACCCTGAGCTCCTACGAGCAGTACTTC

abundance: -
j_gene: TRBJ2-6
v_gene: TRBV27
d_gene: -
len: 16
CDR3aa: CASGQNEVVGANVLTF
CDR3nt: TGTGCCAGCGGCCAAAACGAGGTGGTTGGGGCCAACGTCCTGACTTTC

abundance: few
j_gene: TRBJ2-1
v_gene: TRBV7-9
d_gene: -
len: 15
CDR3aa: CASSSRSPDLDEQFF
CDR3nt: TGTGCCAGCAGCTCGCGGAGCCCTGACTTAGATGAGCAGTTCTTC

abundance: few
j_gene: TRBJ1-6
v_gene: TRBV9
d_gene: TRBD1
len: 15
CDR3aa: CASSVVGTGERALHF
CDR3nt: TGTGCCAGCAGCGTAGTTGGGACAGGGGAAAGGGCCCTCCACTTT

abundance: few
j_gene: TRBJ2-7
v_gene: TRBV7-2
d_gene: TRBD1
len: 14
CDR3aa: CASSPDRSSYEQYF
CDR3nt: TGTGCCAGCAGTCCGGACAGGAGCTCCTACGAGCAGTACTTC

abundance: -
j_gene: TRBJ1-1
v_gene: TRBV6-1
d_gene: -
len: 13
CDR3aa: CASSANSGFEAFF
CDR3nt: TGTGCCAGCAGTGCAAATTCGGGATTTGAAGCTTTCTTT

abundance: -
j_gene: TRBJ2-3
v_gene: TRBV7-9
d_gene: TRBD1
len: 16
CDR3aa: CASSLRATGETDTQYF
CDR3nt: TGTGCCAGCAGCTTAAGGGCTACAGGGGAAACAGATACGCAGTATTTT

abundance: -
j_gene: TRBJ2-1
v_gene: TRBV19
d_gene: -
len: 14
CDR3aa: CATSLLSSYNEQFF
CDR3nt: TGTGCCACAAGCCTGTTAAGCTCCTACAATGAGCAGTTCTTC

abundance: -
j_gene: TRBJ2-3
v_gene: TRBV10-3
d_gene: -
len: 12
CDR3aa: CAIGEGEDTQYF
CDR3nt: TGTGCCATCGGCGAAGGGGAGGATACGCAGTATTTT

abundance: -
j_gene: TRBJ1-2
v_gene: TRBV7-2
d_gene: TRBD1
len: 13
CDR3aa: CASSFQGATGYTF
CDR3nt: TGTGCCAGCAGCTTTCAGGGGGCGACTGGCTACACCTTC

abundance: -
j_gene: TRBJ2-1
v_gene: TRBV2
d_gene: -
len: 13
CDR3aa: CASRFGWANEQFF
CDR3nt: TGTGCCAGCAGGTTCGGCTGGGCCAATGAGCAGTTCTTC

abundance: -
j_gene: TRBJ2-2
v_gene: TRBV29-1
d_gene: TRBD1
len: 14
CDR3aa: CSVAGTGATGELFF
CDR3nt: TGCAGCGTTGCCGGGACAGGGGCGACCGGGGAGCTGTTTTTT

abundance: -
j_gene: TRBJ2-1
v_gene: TRBV20-1
d_gene: -
len: 11
CDR3aa: CSAQRADEQFF
CDR3nt: TGCAGTGCGCAAAGGGCAGATGAGCAGTTCTTC

abundance: -
j_gene: TRBJ1-1
v_gene: TRBV11-2
d_gene: -
len: 16
CDR3aa: CASSSPPARVNTEAFF
CDR3nt: TGTGCCAGCAGCTCCCCACCCGCCCGGGTGAACACTGAAGCTTTCTTT

abundance: few
j_gene: TRBJ2-5
v_gene: TRBV6-5
d_gene: -
len: 12
CDR3aa: CASSYGQETQYF
CDR3nt: TGTGCCAGCAGTTATGGGCAAGAGACCCAGTACTTC

abundance: few
j_gene: TRBJ2-7
v_gene: TRBV30
d_gene: TRBD2
len: 13
CDR3aa: CAWRSSGPGEQYF
CDR3nt: TGTGCCTGGAGGTCTAGCGGGCCCGGCGAGCAGTACTTC

abundance: -
j_gene: TRBJ2-7
v_gene: TRBV10-3
d_gene: -
len: 13
CDR3aa: CAILGDNSYEQYF
CDR3nt: TGTGCCATCTTAGGGGACAACTCCTACGAGCAGTACTTC

abundance: -
j_gene: TRBJ1-1
v_gene: TRBV7-2
d_gene: -
len: 15
CDR3aa: CASSPRRGGDTEAFF
CDR3nt: TGTGCCAGCAGCCCTAGGCGGGGGGGAGACACTGAAGCTTTCTTT

abundance: few
j_gene: TRBJ2-7
v_gene: TRBV18
d_gene: TRBD1
len: 15
CDR3aa: CASAAGTGLNYEQYF
CDR3nt: TGTGCCAGCGCAGCAGGGACAGGTCTTAACTACGAGCAGTACTTC

abundance: -
j_gene: TRBJ2-2
v_gene: TRBV13
d_gene: -
len: 15
CDR3aa: CASSSRHRTTGELFF
CDR3nt: TGTGCCAGCAGCTCCCGTCACAGAACGACCGGGGAGCTGTTTTTT

abundance: few
j_gene: TRBJ2-1
v_gene: TRBV29-1
d_gene: -
len: 14
CDR3aa: CSVEGPSSYNEQFF
CDR3nt: TGCAGCGTAGAGGGGCCGAGCTCCTACAATGAGCAGTTCTTC

abundance: -
j_gene: TRBJ1-2
v_gene: TRBV10-3
d_gene: -
len: 15
CDR3aa: CAISEQGPANYGYTF
CDR3nt: TGTGCCATCAGTGAGCAGGGACCTGCTAACTATGGCTACACCTTC

abundance: few
j_gene: TRBJ2-1
v_gene: TRBV7-2
d_gene: -
len: 14
CDR3aa: CASSSQLGSNEQFF
CDR3nt: TGTGCCAGCAGCTCACAGCTGGGGAGTAATGAGCAGTTCTTC

abundance: -
j_gene: TRBJ1-1
v_gene: TRBV4-1
d_gene: -
len: 14
CDR3aa: CASSQEIRGTEAFF
CDR3nt: TGCGCCAGCAGCCAAGAGATACGGGGCACTGAAGCTTTCTTT

abundance: -
j_gene: TRBJ1-1
v_gene: TRBV7-9
d_gene: -
len: 13
CDR3aa: CASTRSVNTEAFF
CDR3nt: TGTGCCAGCACCAGGTCGGTGAACACTGAAGCTTTCTTT

abundance: few
j_gene: TRBJ1-3
v_gene: TRBV14
d_gene: -
len: 16
CDR3aa: CASSQRQSTRGNTIYF
CDR3nt: TGTGCCAGCAGCCAACGACAGTCAACACGGGGAAACACCATATATTTT

abundance: -
j_gene: TRBJ2-6
v_gene: TRBV5-4
d_gene: -
len: 15
CDR3aa: CASSSGAPGANVLTF
CDR3nt: TGTGCCAGCAGCTCAGGGGCGCCAGGGGCCAACGTCCTGACTTTC

abundance: few
j_gene: TRBJ2-5
v_gene: TRBV28
d_gene: TRBD1
len: 15
CDR3aa: CASSPDRGSGETQYF
CDR3nt: TGTGCCAGCAGTCCGGACAGGGGTTCGGGGGAGACCCAGTACTTC

abundance: few
j_gene: TRBJ2-1
v_gene: TRBV25-1
d_gene: TRBD1
len: 14
CDR3aa: CASRGQGTYNEQFF
CDR3nt: TGTGCCAGCCGCGGACAGGGGACGTACAATGAGCAGTTCTTC

abundance: -
j_gene: TRBJ1-1
v_gene: TRBV20-1
d_gene: -
len: 11
CDR3aa: CSALDAVAAFF
CDR3nt: TGCAGTGCCTTGGATGCAGTGGCGGCTTTCTTT

abundance: few
j_gene: TRBJ1-4
v_gene: TRBV20-1
d_gene: -
len: 11
CDR3aa: CSARAGEKLFF
CDR3nt: TGCAGTGCCAGGGCCGGGGAAAAACTGTTTTTT

abundance: -
j_gene: TRBJ2-3
v_gene: TRBV29-1
d_gene: -
len: 11
CDR3aa: CSVSPADTQYF
CDR3nt: TGCAGCGTTTCTCCGGCAGATACGCAGTATTTT

abundance: -
j_gene: TRBJ2-5
v_gene: TRBV9
d_gene: -
len: 14
CDR3aa: CASSTTQVLETQYF
CDR3nt: TGTGCCAGCAGTACGACCCAGGTGTTAGAGACCCAGTACTTC

abundance: -
j_gene: TRBJ2-1
v_gene: TRBV27
d_gene: TRBD2
len: 12
CDR3aa: CATGDYYNEQFF
CDR3nt: TGTGCCACCGGGGACTACTACAATGAGCAGTTCTTC

abundance: -
j_gene: TRBJ2-7
v_gene: TRBV7-2
d_gene: -
len: 16
CDR3aa: CASSLKDHSGGYEQYF
CDR3nt: TGTGCCAGCAGCTTAAAGGACCATAGCGGAGGATACGAGCAGTACTTC

abundance: -
j_gene: TRBJ1-5
v_gene: TRBV9
d_gene: TRBD1
len: 15
CDR3aa: CASSAEGTGLQPQHF
CDR3nt: TGTGCCAGCAGCGCAGAAGGGACAGGTCTTCAGCCCCAGCATTTT

abundance: few
j_gene: TRBJ2-7
v_gene: TRBV7-2
d_gene: -
len: 14
CDR3aa: CASTPEGGLYEQYF
CDR3nt: TGTGCCAGCACCCCTGAGGGGGGACTGTACGAGCAGTACTTC

abundance: few
j_gene: TRBJ2-5
v_gene: TRBV5-1
d_gene: TRBD1
len: 17
CDR3aa: CASSLLTGAIVQETQYF
CDR3nt: TGCGCCAGCAGCTTGTTGACAGGGGCCATCGTACAAGAGACCCAGTACTTC

abundance: -
j_gene: TRBJ2-5
v_gene: TRBV28
d_gene: TRBD2
len: 15
CDR3aa: CASRRGGGVQETQYF
CDR3nt: TGTGCCAGCAGGCGTGGTGGGGGGGTACAAGAGACCCAGTACTTC